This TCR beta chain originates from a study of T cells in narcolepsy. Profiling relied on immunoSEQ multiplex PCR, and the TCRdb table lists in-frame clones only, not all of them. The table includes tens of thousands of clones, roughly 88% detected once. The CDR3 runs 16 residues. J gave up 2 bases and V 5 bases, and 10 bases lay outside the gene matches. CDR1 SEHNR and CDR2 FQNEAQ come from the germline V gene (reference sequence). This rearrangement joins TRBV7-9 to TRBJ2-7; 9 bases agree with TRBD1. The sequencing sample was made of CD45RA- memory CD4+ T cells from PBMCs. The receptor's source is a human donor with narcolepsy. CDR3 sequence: CASSAARDRVPYEQYF. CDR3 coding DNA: TGTGCCAGCAGCGCCGCCCGGGACAGGGTCCCCTACGAGCAGTACTTC.